This TCR beta chain derives from a study of cytomegalovirus exposure and HLA in healthy donors. Study outcomes and limitations: According to the study, 160 or so TCR beta chains were cytomegalovirus-associated. Most TCR sequences were seen very rarely across donors, but some public TCRs occurred in many. Later analysis showed TCR association rates varying by HLA locus, highest for DRB1 and lowest for HLA-C.

PCR involved 60 Vbeta and 13 Jbeta primers. Sequenced by immunoSEQ multiplex PCR; TCRdb stores in-frame clones only, minus some. The sample lists approximately 110,000 clones; approximately 80% were seen once. Worth noting for this clone: Its target is not known.

Sequencing was carried out using PBMCs. The source of this sequence is a middle-aged man in good health and CMV-seronegative.

DNA of the CDR3: TGTGCCAGCAGCCGACTAGCGGGGCTAGAGCAGTTCTTC. Residues: CASSRLAGLEQFF. The V gene is TRBV5-4, the J gene TRBJ2-1, with 11 nucleotides matching TRBD2. Germline loops: CDR1 SGHNT, CDR2 YYREEE (reference sequence). V trimming: 4 bases; J trimming: 10 bases; junction bases outside the gene matches: 4. This CDR3 comprises 13 residues.